This T cell receptor (beta chain) was sequenced for a study of blood T cell repertoires in COVID-19. Overall study context: T cells, B-cell-depleted T cells, or PBMCs provided the cDNA or gDNA that served as material.

Unmatched junction bases numbered 7, after V lost 3 bases and J lost 2 bases. Germline CDR1 SGHNT, CDR2 YYREEE (reference sequence). The CDR3 extends over 16 amino acids. Original processing notes: Estimates of nucleated cell counts were drawn from the amplification of reference gene primers. TCRdb's table, derived via immunoSEQ multiplex PCR, lists solely in-frame clones and lacks some. V, J and clone size reflect that table, while D and trimming were determined from the DNA. The table shows fewer than 15,000 clones, with approximately 91% occurring only once. This chain uses TRBV5-4 with TRBJ2-2, with 7 bases lining up with TRBD2. Sequenced sample: peripheral blood. The source is a human donor in a cohort sampled during active COVID-19. The CDR3 DNA is TGTGCCAGCAGCTCACCGGGCGGGAGAAACACCGGGGAGCTGTTTTTT. It is translated as CASSSPGGRNTGELFF.